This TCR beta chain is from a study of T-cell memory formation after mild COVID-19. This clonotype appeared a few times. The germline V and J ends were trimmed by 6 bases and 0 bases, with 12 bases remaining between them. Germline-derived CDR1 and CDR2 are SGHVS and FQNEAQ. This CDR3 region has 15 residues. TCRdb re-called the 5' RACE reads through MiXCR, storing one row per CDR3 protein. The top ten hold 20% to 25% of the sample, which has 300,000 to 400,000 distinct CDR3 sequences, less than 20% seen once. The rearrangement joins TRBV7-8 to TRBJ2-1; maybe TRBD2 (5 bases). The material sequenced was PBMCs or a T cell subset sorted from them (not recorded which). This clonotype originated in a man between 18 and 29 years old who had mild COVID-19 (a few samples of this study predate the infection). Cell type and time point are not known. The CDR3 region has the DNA TGTGCCAGCAGAAATAGCGACCCCTCCTACAATGAGCAGTTCTTC. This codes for CASRNSDPSYNEQFF.